This T cell receptor beta chain was captured by sequencing in a study of cytomegalovirus exposure and HLA in healthy donors. General study findings and limits: In a later analysis, V- and J-gene trimming of beta chains associated with a DCLRE1C missense variant, replicated independently. Fewer N-insertions (relative to the roughly 670-donor mean) were reportedly seen in an Asian-associated ancestry cluster in a later analysis. TCR association rates varied by HLA locus in a later analysis, with DRB1 highest and HLA-C lowest.

This clone is a singleton in its sample. Its target is not known. CDR1 MNHEY and CDR2 SVGAGI come from the germline V gene. CDR3 length equals 15 residues. V was clipped by 6 bases and J by 6 bases; unmatched bases: 10. PCR was performed using 60 Vbeta and 13 Jbeta primers. Per the authors' pipeline: In a later analysis, 80 million to 100 million unique TCR beta chains included roughly 11 million shared by two or more donors. TCRdb's table, derived via immunoSEQ multiplex PCR, lists solely in-frame clones and lacks some. V and J calls and clone size are those listed in that table; D and trimming were worked out from the DNA. The data hold about 130,000 clones, with 65% to 75% observed a single time.

The receptor's source is a man aged 40-49 years in good health and CMV-seropositive. The chain carries TRBV6-5 and TRBJ2-1; TRBD1 aligns across 8 bases. What was sequenced was PBMCs. The CDR3 sequence: CASSPGQGASNEQFF. DNA for the CDR3: TGTGCCAGCAGCCCCGGGCAGGGGGCGAGCAATGAGCAGTTCTTC.